This TCR beta chain was profiled in a study of OX40 agonist ivuxolimab in advanced cancers. Study as a whole: Ivuxolimab is a fully human IgG2 antibody that activates OX40 (CD134). Overall study results and limits: The antigens recognized by the expanded peripheral T cells, that is their antigen specificity, were not determined.

The data were produced by immunoSEQ multiplex PCR, yet TCRdb's version contains in-frame clones alone and is incomplete. Of 35,000 to 45,000 clones detected, about 83% appear once; the ten largest clones hold around 12%. In regard to this clone: Its antigen is undetermined.

The sequencing here drew on CD4+ or CD8+ T cells sorted from blood, taken in a trial of the OX40 agonist ivuxolimab. The receptor's source is an adult with an advanced solid tumor such as melanoma, head and neck, liver or kidney cancer.

CDR3 in DNA: TGTGCCAGCAGCAAGGGGACTAGCGGAATCTACAATGAGCAGTTCTTC. Protein sequence: CASSKGTSGIYNEQFF. The gene calls are TRBV21-1 and TRBJ2-1; TRBD2, the table's D call, lacks a check against the DNA. TRBV21-1 counts as a pseudogene. The CDR3 has 16 residues.